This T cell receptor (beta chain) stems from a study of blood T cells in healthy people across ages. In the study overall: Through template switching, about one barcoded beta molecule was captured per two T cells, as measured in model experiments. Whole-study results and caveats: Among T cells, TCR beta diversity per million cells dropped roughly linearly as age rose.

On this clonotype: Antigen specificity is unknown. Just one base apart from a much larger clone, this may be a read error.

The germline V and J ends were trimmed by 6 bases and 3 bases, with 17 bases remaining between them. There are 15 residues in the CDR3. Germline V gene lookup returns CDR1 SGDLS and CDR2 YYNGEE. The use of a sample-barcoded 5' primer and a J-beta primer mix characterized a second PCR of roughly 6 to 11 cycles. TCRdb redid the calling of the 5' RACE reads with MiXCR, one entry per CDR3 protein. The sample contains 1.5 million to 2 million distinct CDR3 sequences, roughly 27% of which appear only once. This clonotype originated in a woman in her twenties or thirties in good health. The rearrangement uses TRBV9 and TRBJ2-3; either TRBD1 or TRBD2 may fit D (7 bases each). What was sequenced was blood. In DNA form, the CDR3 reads TGTGCCAGCAACTTACGACAGGGAGGGACAGATACGCAGTATTTT. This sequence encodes CASNLRQGGTDTQYF. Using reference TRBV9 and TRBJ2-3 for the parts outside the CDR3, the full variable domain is DSGVTQTPKHLITATGQRVTLRCSPRSGDLSVYWYQQSLDQGLQFLIQYYNGEERAKGNILERFSAQQFPDLHSELNLSSLELGDSALYFCASNLRQGGTDTQYFGPGTRLTVL.